This T cell receptor beta chain was profiled in a study of blood T cell repertoires in COVID-19. The CDR3 is 14 amino acids. Trimming pared 1 base from V and 4 bases from J, leaving 10 bases between. The germline gives CDR1 LNHDA, CDR2 SQIVND (reference sequence). Some clones are missing from TCRdb's copy, which holds only in-frame ones; the method was immunoSEQ multiplex PCR. The sample has fewer than 200,000 clones, approximately 84% seen once; the top ten hold approximately 7.3%. The receptor was derived from a human donor in a cohort sampled during active COVID-19. Sequencing used peripheral blood. The chain uses TRBV19 and TRBJ1-1, with D uncertain. The CDR3 spells CASSIGGVGTEAFF. The CDR3 nucleotides are TGTGCCAGTAGTATAGGCGGGGTCGGCACTGAAGCTTTCTTT.